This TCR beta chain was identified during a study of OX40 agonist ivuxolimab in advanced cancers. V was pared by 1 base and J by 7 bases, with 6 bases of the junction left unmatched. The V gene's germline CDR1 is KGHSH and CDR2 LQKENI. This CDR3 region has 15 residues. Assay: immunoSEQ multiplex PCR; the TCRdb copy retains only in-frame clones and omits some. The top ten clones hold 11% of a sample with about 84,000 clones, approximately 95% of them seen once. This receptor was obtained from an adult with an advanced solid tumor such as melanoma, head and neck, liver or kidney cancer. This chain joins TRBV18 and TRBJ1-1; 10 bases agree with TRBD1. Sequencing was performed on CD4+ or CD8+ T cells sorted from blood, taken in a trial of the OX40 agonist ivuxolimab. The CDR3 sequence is CASSPLDRGLNEAFF. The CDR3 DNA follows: TGTGCCAGCTCACCACTTGACAGGGGGCTAAATGAAGCTTTCTTT. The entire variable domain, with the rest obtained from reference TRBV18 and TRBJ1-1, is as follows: NAGVMQNPRHLVRRRGQEARLRCSPMKGHSHVYWYRQLPEEGLKFMVYLQKENIIDESGMPKERFSAEFPKEGPSILRIQQVVRGDSAAYFCASSPLDRGLNEAFFGQGTRLTVV.